Below are 14 T cell receptor beta chains sequenced from a single sample in a study of T cells in localized non-small cell lung cancer. Produced via immunoSEQ multiplex PCR; TCRdb's table is partial and in-frame only. The sample gives around 2,000 clones, 35% of which show up once; approximately 20% is in the top ten. Sequencing used lung tumor tissue, obtained before any cancer treatment. These TCRs come from a female donor aged 60 or older with stage I lung adenocarcinoma.

This clone appeared a few times. The genes are TRBV28 and TRBJ1-1; no clear D. V lost 2 bases and J 2 bases, leaving 12 bases between the germline ends. Germline V CDR1 and CDR2: MDHEN, SYDVKM. The length of the CDR3 is 15 residues. CDR3 nucleotide sequence: TGTGCCAGCAGTTTAGGTCCCACCATAAACACTGAAGCTTTCTTT. Translated: CASSLGPTINTEAFF.

The V and J genes are TRBV11-3 and TRBJ2-5; a possible D gene is TRBD1 (5 bases). There are 14 residues in the CDR3. Germline V gene data show CDR1 as SGHNT and CDR2 as YENEEA. V lost 4 bases and J lost 7, with 16 bases in between. The CDR3 is CASSSTPGRGTQYF. The CDR3 DNA is TGTGCCAGCAGCTCCACCCCAGGGCGCGGGACCCAGTACTTC.

The chain employs TRBV18 and TRBJ1-1; D is ambiguous. Germline V CDR1 and CDR2: KGHSH, LQKENI. The CDR3 has 15 amino acids. Deletions cut 5 bases from V and 4 bases from J, with 17 bases between. CDR3 amino acids: CASSSDVAWGTEAFF. CDR3 DNA sequence: TGTGCCAGCTCATCGGACGTGGCTTGGGGCACTGAAGCTTTCTTT.

This clone was counted between two and nine times. V gene TRBV9 combines with J gene TRBJ1-5; weak D call: TRBD1 (5 bases). Germline V gives CDR1 SGDLS, CDR2 YYNGEE. The CDR3 extends over 13 amino acids. V gave up 5 bases and J gave up 1 base, with 7 bases separating them. The CDR3 loop is CASREGSNQPQHF. The CDR3 nucleotides read TGTGCCAGCAGGGAGGGGAGCAATCAGCCCCAGCATTTT.

The count of this clone is one. CDR3 in DNA: TGTGCCAGTAGTAATGTAGCGGGGGAAAATTGGGAGACCCAGTACTTC. Translation: CASSNVAGENWETQYF. V usage is TRBV19 and J usage is TRBJ2-5; 9 bases are a match to TRBD2. CDR1 is LNHDA and CDR2 is SQIVND in the germline V gene (reference sequence). The ends lost 4 bases at V and 5 bases at J; junction bases unmatched: 11. This CDR3 contains 16 residues.

The chain couples TRBV28 to TRBJ2-2; D not resolved. CDR3 length equals 13 residues. V gave up 8 bases and J gave up 5 bases, with 12 bases separating them. CDR1 is MDHEN and CDR2 is SYDVKM in the germline V gene. The CDR3 reads CASLTPWTGELFF. The CDR3 region has the DNA TGTGCCAGCTTGACTCCGTGGACCGGGGAGCTGTTTTTT.

The chain joins TRBV30 to TRBJ1-5, with TRBD1 as a possible D gene (5 bases). Germline V gene sequence: CDR1 GTSNPN, CDR2 SVGIG (reference sequence). V lost 3 bases and J lost 0, with 12 bases in between. The CDR3 runs to 15 residues. DNA of the CDR3: TGTGCCTGGAGCGGGGGGGTGAATAGCAATCAGCCCCAGCATTTT. Protein sequence: CAWSGGVNSNQPQHF.

The chain recombines TRBV19 with TRBJ2-1, with D hard to call. The germline V and J ends were trimmed by 5 bases and 8 bases, with 19 bases remaining between them. The V gene's germline CDR1 is LNHDA and CDR2 SQIVND (reference sequence). The CDR3 covers 15 residues. CDR3 coding DNA: TGTGCCAGTAGTCCCACCGGGCCCCAAGTGGATGAGCAGTTCTTC. Amino acids: CASSPTGPQVDEQFF.

This clone has a handful of counts. J is TRBJ1-2 and V is TRBV5-1; TRBD1 agrees at 10 bases. V lost 3 bases and J lost 2; bases outside the gene matches: 4. CDR3 size: 15 residues. The germline V gene has CDR1 SGHRS and CDR2 YFSETQ. The CDR3 protein is CASSSQGQGNYGYTF. The CDR3 DNA follows: TGCGCCAGCAGCTCGCAGGGACAGGGGAACTATGGCTACACCTTC. The full variable domain, with the rest looked up from reference TRBV5-1 and TRBJ1-2, is KAGVTQTPRYLIKTRGQQVTLSCSPISGHRSVSWYQQTPGQGLQFLFEYFSETQRNKGNFPGRFSGRQFSNSRSEMNVSTLELGDSALYLCASSSQGQGNYGYTFGSGTRLTVV.

This clone has more than one count but fewer than ten. This chain links TRBV9 with TRBJ1-5; D is undetermined. V was trimmed by 3 bases and J by 2 bases, leaving 3 bases between them. The CDR3 loop spans 12 amino acids. Germline-derived CDR1 and CDR2 are SGDLS and YYNGEE. CDR3 residues: CASSEGNQPQHF. The CDR3 DNA reads TGTGCCAGCAGCGAGGGCAATCAGCCCCAGCATTTT.

The rearrangement uses TRBV28 and TRBJ1-6, with D uncertain. Germline-derived CDR1 and CDR2 are MDHEN and SYDVKM. V lost 7 bases and J 11 bases, leaving 12 bases between the germline ends. The CDR3 is made up of 12 amino acids. CDR3 residues: CASTPSGPPLHF. CDR3 DNA: TGTGCCAGCACCCCTTCTGGGCCACCCCTCCACTTT. Variable domain in full (rest from reference TRBV28 and TRBJ1-6): DVKVTQSSRYLVKRTGEKVFLECVQDMDHENMFWYRQDPGLGLRLIYFSYDVKMKEKGDIPEGYSVSREKKERFSLILESASTNQTSMYLCASTPSGPPLHFGNGTRLTVT.

This sequence joins TRBV28 and TRBJ2-7, with D unresolved. The germline V gene has CDR1 MDHEN and CDR2 SYDVKM. Trimming removed 2 bases from V and 2 bases from J, with 7 bases in between. This CDR3 is 13 amino acids long. The CDR3 loop reads CASSLADTYEQYF. DNA for the CDR3: TGTGCCAGCAGTTTAGCGGATACCTACGAGCAGTACTTC.

This clone occurred a few times. The J gene is TRBJ1-1, the V gene TRBV6-8; the D is unclear. V lost 6 bases and J lost 1, with 9 bases in between. The CDR3 is made up of 13 amino acids. The germline CDR1 and CDR2 sequences are MNHGY and SAAAGT. The DNA for the CDR3 is TGTGCCAGCAGGATTCAAGAGAACACTGAAGCTTTCTTT. Encoded protein: CASRIQENTEAFF.

The V gene is TRBV4-1, the J gene TRBJ2-6; no clear D gene. The germline V gene encodes CDR1 MGHRA and CDR2 YSYEKL. This CDR3 has 16 residues. Trimming cost V 0 bases and J 2 bases, with 8 bases left between them. The CDR3 loop reads CASSQDSGAGANVLTF. In DNA form, the CDR3 reads TGCGCCAGCAGCCAAGATTCAGGAGCTGGGGCCAACGTCCTGACTTTC.